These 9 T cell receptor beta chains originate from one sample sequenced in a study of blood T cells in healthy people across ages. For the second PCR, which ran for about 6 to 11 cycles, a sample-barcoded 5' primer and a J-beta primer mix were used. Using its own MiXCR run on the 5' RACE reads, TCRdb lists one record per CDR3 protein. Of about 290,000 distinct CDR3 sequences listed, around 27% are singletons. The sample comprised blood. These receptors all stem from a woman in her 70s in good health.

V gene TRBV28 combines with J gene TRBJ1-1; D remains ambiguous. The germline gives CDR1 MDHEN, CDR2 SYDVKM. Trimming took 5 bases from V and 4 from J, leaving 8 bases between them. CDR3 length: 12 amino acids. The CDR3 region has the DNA TGTGCCAGCAGTCCGGTGGTCACTGAAGCTTTCTTT. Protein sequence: CASSPVVTEAFF.

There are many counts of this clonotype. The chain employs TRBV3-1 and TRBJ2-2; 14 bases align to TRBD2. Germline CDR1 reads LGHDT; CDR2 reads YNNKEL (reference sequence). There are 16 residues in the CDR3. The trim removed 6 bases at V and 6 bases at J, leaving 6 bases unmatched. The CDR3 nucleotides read TGTGCCAGCAGGCTGACTAGCGGGAGGGACGCCGGGGAGCTGTTTTTT. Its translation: CASRLTSGRDAGELFF.

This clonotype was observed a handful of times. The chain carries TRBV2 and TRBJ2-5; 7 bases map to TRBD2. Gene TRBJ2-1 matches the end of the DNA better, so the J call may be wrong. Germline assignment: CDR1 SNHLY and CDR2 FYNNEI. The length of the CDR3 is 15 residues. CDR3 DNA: TGTGCCAGCAGTGAGAGCGGGAATCCTCATAGCGAGCAGTTCTTC. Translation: CASSESGNPHSEQFF.

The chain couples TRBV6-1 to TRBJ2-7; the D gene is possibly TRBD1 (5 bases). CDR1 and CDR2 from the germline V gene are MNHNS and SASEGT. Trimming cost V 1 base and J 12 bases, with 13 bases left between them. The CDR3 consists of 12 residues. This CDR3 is CASSEGQRGLYF. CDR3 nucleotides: TGTGCCAGCAGTGAAGGACAAAGGGGCCTGTACTTC.

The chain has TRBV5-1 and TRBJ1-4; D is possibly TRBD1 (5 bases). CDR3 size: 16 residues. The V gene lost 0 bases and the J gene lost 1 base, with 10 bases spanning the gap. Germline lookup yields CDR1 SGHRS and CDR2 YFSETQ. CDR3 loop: CASSLVSGLTNEKLFF. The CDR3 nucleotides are TGCGCCAGCAGCTTGGTCTCGGGGCTAACTAATGAAAAACTGTTTTTT.

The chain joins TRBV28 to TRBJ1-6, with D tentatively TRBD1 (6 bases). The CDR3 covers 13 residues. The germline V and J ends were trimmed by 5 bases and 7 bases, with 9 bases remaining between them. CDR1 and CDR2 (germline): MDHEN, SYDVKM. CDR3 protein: CASSDRRNSPLHF. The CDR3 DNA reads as TGTGCCAGCAGTGACAGGCGCAATTCACCCCTCCACTTT.

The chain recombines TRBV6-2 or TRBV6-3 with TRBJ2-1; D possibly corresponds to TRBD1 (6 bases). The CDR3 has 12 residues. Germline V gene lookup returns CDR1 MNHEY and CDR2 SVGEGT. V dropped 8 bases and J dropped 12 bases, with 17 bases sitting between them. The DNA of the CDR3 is TGTGCCAGCGGTCGGGACACGGGAACGCAGTTCTTC. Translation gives CASGRDTGTQFF.

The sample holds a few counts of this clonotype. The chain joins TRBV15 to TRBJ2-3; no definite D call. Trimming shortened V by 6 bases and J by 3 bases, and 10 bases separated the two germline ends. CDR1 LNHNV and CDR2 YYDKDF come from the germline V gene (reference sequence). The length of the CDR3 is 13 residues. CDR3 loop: CATSASGTDTQYF. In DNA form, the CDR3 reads TGTGCCACCAGTGCTAGTGGGACAGATACGCAGTATTTT.

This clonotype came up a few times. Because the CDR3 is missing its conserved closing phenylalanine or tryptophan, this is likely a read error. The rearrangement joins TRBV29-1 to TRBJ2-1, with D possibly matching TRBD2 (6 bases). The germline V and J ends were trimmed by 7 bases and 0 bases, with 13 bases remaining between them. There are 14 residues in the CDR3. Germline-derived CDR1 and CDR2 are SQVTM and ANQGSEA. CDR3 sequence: CSASRGASYNEQFV. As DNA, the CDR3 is TGCAGCGCATCTCGCGGGGCCTCCTACAATGAGCAGTTCGTC.